The sequence of this TCR beta chain was determined in a study of blood T cells in healthy people across ages. Comment on this clonotype: The antigen is undetermined.

In terms of origin and age, donors were healthy Caucasian individuals from Russia aged 6 to 90. Per sample, a minimum of 6 million PBMCs were isolated. Study findings and constraints: Comparison with aged donors showed that long-lived donors had more naive CD4+ cells and higher diversity.

The CDR3 has 14 residues. The ends were cut back, 5 bases at V and 2 bases at J, with 14 bases in the middle. In germline, CDR1 is DFQATT, CDR2 SNEGSKA (reference sequence). With a J-beta primer mix and a sample-barcoded 5' primer, a second PCR ran about 7 to 12 cycles. There were at least 3 million CDR3-containing paired-end reads obtained from each sample. TCRdb reprocessed the 5' RACE reads via MiXCR and lists one record per CDR3 protein. Counted here are 1.5 million to 2 million distinct CDR3 sequences, over 25% occurring once; the ten biggest clones make up less than 9.5%. The sample taken for sequencing was blood. The gene calls are TRBV20-1 and TRBJ2-3; possibly TRBD1 for D (5 bases). This receptor was identified in a woman aged 30 to 39 in good health. The CDR3 coding sequence is TGCAGTGCTCTCAGGGTAGGGATCACAGATACGCAGTATTTT. Protein: CSALRVGITDTQYF.